The entry that follows covers one T cell receptor beta chain sequence. Its target is unknown. Germline loops: CDR1 SGHTA, CDR2 FQGNSA. V lost 1 base and J 2 bases, leaving 11 bases between the germline ends. The length of the CDR3 is 16 residues. The data stem from a study of cytomegalovirus exposure and HLA in healthy donors. Findings and limits, study-wide: The study flagged 150 to 200 TCR beta chains as cytomegalovirus-associated.

In the PCR, 60 Vbeta and 13 Jbeta primers were used. Produced via immunoSEQ multiplex PCR; TCRdb's table is partial and in-frame only. The sample contains roughly 160,000 clones, roughly 70% of which appear only once. This clonotype originated in a girl aged 10 to 17 in good health and CMV-seronegative. V is TRBV7-2 and J is TRBJ1-4; D uncertain. The material sequenced was PBMCs. CDR3: CASSLDTGGTNEKLFF. CDR3 DNA: TGTGCCAGCAGCTTAGATACGGGTGGCACTAATGAAAAACTGTTTTTT.